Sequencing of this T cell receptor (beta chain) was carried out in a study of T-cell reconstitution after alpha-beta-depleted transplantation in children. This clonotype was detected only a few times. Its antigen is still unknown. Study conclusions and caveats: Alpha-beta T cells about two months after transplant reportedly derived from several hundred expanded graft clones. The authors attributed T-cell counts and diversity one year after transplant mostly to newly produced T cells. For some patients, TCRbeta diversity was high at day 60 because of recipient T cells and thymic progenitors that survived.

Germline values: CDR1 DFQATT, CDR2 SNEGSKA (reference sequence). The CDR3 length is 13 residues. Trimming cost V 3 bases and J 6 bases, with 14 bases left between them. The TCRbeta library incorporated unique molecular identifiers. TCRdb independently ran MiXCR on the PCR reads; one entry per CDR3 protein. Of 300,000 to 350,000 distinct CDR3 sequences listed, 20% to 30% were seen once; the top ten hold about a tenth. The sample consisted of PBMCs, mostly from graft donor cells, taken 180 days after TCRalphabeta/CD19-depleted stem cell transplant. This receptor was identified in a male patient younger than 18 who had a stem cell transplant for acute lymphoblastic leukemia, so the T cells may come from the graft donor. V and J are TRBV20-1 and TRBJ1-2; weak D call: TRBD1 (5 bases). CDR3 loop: CSARGGGFDGYTF. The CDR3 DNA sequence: TGCAGTGCTAGGGGCGGGGGTTTTGATGGCTACACCTTC.